Here is one T cell receptor beta chain with its context. No cognate antigen has been identified for it. No base quality values were provided; no much bigger clone lies one nucleotide off. One collaborating source in Seattle enrolled patients during active infection and followed them longitudinally through the course of disease. The collaborating institutions used their own protocols to collect whole blood in K2EDTA tubes. Collaborator samples were shipped for TCRbeta analysis as frozen whole blood, isolated PBMCs, or DNA extracted from either sample type. The CDR3, cysteine through phenylalanine, is 16 amino acids long. Only the CDR3 portion is preserved as DNA: 48 bases, with reading frame beginning at the first base. Trimming accounts for 4 bases at V and 0 bases at J, while the number of junction bases matched to no gene is 4. CDR1 LGHDT and CDR2 YNNKEL are derived from the germline V gene (reference sequence).

The data belong to a study of blood T cell repertoires in COVID-19 (dated by TCRdb to about 2020). About the investigation overall: Samples covering the acute and convalescent phases of COVID-19 were provided by collaborators in the United States, Italy and Spain. The material from the prospective study consisted of cDNA or gDNA derived from T cells, B-cell-depleted T cells, or PBMCs. Subjects who had been exposed to COVID-19, were actively infected with it, or had recovered from it provided the deeply sampled blood TCRbeta repertoires that made up the dataset. The repertoires were released in a freely available public database intended as a resource for research on the immune response to SARS-CoV-2. The samples were drawn from the first 160 participants of the ongoing ImmuneRACE study and from more than 1,000 subjects provided by 6 global collaborators. The sample metadata nearly always contained a de-identified subject ID, COVID-19 status, age in years and sex. Where available, HLA class I and class II types were obtained from metadata supplied by the sample provider rather than from assay-based typing. Study-level results and caveats: The amount of clinical and demographic metadata varied by source and participant and was provided uncurated.

The immunoSEQ Assay, a bias-controlled multiplex PCR, was used to amplify TCRbeta CDR3 regions from genomic DNA. In the paper's pipeline: The number of nucleated cells in each sample was estimated by amplification of reference gene primers within the assay. To quantify the absolute abundance of each unique TCRbeta CDR3 rearrangement, sequence reads were collapsed and filtered. For each sample, productive Simpson clonality was calculated by taking the square root of Simpson's diversity index across productive rearrangements. TCRdb took over this immuneACCESS table, retaining in-frame rearrangements with V and J assigned. Such tables are incomplete; in checked studies, under half of the missing clones stem from an unresolved V gene, and the remainder is unexplained. D and trimming were read from the DNA, whereas the V and J calls and clone size are those reported in that table. This sample gives under 200,000 clones in total; more than 85% of them show up just once. The biggest ten clones account for under 3% of the sample.

The sample taken for sequencing was peripheral blood. The receptor comes from a woman of 80 years or more with COVID-19, enrolled during active disease. The sequence joins TRBV3-1 (or the pseudogene TRBV3-2) to TRBJ2-3, with 10 bases matching TRBD2. In nucleotides, the sequence is TGTGCCAGCAGCCGAGCAGCGGGAGGGAGCACAGATACGCAGTATTTT. The resulting protein is CASSRAAGGSTDTQYF.